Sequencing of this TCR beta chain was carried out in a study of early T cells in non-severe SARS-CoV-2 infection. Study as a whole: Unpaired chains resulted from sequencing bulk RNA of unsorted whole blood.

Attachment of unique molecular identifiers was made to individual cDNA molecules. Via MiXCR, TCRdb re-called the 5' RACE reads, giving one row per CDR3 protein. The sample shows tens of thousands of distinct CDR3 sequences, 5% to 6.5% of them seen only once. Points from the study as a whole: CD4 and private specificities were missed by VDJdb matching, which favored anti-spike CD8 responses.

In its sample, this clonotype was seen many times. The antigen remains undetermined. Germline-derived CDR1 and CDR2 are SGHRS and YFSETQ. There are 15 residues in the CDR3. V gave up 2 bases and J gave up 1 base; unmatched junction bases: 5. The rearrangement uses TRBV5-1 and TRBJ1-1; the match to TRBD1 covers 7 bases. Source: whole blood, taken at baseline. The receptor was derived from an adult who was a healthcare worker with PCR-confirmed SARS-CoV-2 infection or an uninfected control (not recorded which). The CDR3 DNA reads TGCGCCAGCAGCTTACAGGGGTTACCGAACACTGAAGCTTTCTTT. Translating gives CASSLQGLPNTEAFF.